Following are 20 T cell receptor beta chains from one sample sequenced in a study of cytomegalovirus exposure and HLA in healthy donors. The primer mix had 60 Vbeta and 13 Jbeta primers. Using immunoSEQ multiplex PCR, the repertoire was profiled, and TCRdb retains in-frame clones only, with some absent. The sample consists of approximately 130,000 clones, roughly four fifths of them appearing once. Sequences were obtained from PBMCs. The receptors come from a man aged 25-40 years in good health and CMV-seronegative.

The rearrangement links TRBV19 to TRBJ2-1; D is possibly TRBD1 (7 bases). The CDR3 covers 14 residues. Germline CDR1 is LNHDA and CDR2 is SQIVND (reference sequence). V lost 7 bases to trimming and J lost 8 bases, with 18 bases between them. The CDR3 DNA reads as TGTGCCAGTACCATCTACAGGGGAGGCGATGAGCAGTTCTTC. This gives the protein CASTIYRGGDEQFF. The full variable domain, in which reference TRBV19 and TRBJ2-1 provide the parts outside the CDR3, is DGGITQSPKYLFRKEGQNVTLSCEQNLNHDAMYWYRQDPGQGLRLIYYSQIVNDFQKGDIAEGYSVSREKKESFPLTVTSAQKNPTAFYLCASTIYRGGDEQFFGPGTRLTVL.

With regard to this clone: One end of the junction fails to match germline, which may point to a read error. V and J are TRBV5-4 and TRBJ1-1, with 8 positions matching TRBD1. CDR3 size: 15 residues. Looked up from germline, CDR1 is SGHNT and CDR2 is YYREEE (reference sequence). The CDR3 loop is CASSSYRTGGSDFRF. The CDR3 bases are TGTGCCAGCAGCTCGTATCGAACAGGGGGATCAGACTTCAGGTTT.

This chain connects TRBV20-1 to TRBJ1-2; D possibly corresponds to TRBD1 (6 bases). The CDR3 runs 11 residues. Germline CDR1 DFQATT, CDR2 SNEGSKA (reference sequence). V was cut by 4 bases and J by 7 bases, with 10 bases left in between. CDR3 protein: CSAKTTGGYTF. In DNA, the CDR3 is TGCAGTGCTAAAACGACAGGTGGCTACACCTTC.

The chain couples TRBV9 to TRBJ1-2; 10 bases fit TRBD1. V shed 4 bases, J shed 5 bases, and the junction held 8 bases outside the gene matches. Germline assignment: CDR1 SGDLS and CDR2 YYNGEE. The length of the CDR3 is 15 residues. The CDR3 spells CASSFLGQGEYGYTF. The CDR3 nucleotides read TGTGCCAGCAGCTTCCTCGGACAGGGGGAGTATGGCTACACCTTC.

The rearrangement links TRBV2 to TRBJ1-1; D might be TRBD1 (6 bases). V was shortened by 5 bases and J by 1 base, with 14 bases between the two germline ends. CDR1 is SNHLY, CDR2 FYNNEI, per germline. The CDR3 is made up of 15 amino acids. Here the CDR3 DNA reads TGTGCCAGCAGTACAACAGGGTCCGAGAACACTGAAGCTTTCTTT. Protein: CASSTTGSENTEAFF.

This clone was found a few times. The chain is built from TRBV30 and TRBJ2-3; no clear D gene. Germline loops: CDR1 GTSNPN, CDR2 SVGIG (reference sequence). With 2 bases removed from V and 2 bases from J, the gap between germline ends came to 8 bases. The CDR3 totals 13 residues. The CDR3 loop is CAWSSGDTDTQYF. The CDR3 bases are TGTGCCTGGAGTTCGGGTGACACAGATACGCAGTATTTT.

This clone was counted a single time. The chain carries TRBV5-1 and TRBJ2-2, with D possibly TRBD1 on 5 matching bases. Trimming shortened V by 2 bases and J by 1 base, and 9 bases separated the two germline ends. The CDR3 runs 15 residues. Germline V lookup: CDR1 SGHRS, CDR2 YFSETQ. CDR3 sequence reads: CASSLSTENTGELFF. In nucleotides, the CDR3 is TGCGCCAGCAGCTTATCGACAGAGAACACCGGGGAGCTGTTTTTT.

With regard to this clone: A junction boundary mismatches the germline segment, possibly from a read error. The gene calls are TRBV15 and TRBJ2-1; D ambiguous. The CDR3 length is 13 residues. Germline V CDR1 and CDR2: LNHNV, YYDKDF (reference sequence). The CDR3: CATSSYQYSEQFF. The CDR3 bases are TGTGCCACCAGCAGTTATCAGTACAGTGAGCAGTTCTTC.

The rearrangement uses TRBV2 and TRBJ2-3; TRBD2 aligns across 11 bases. This CDR3 is 15 amino acids long. CDR1 is SNHLY, CDR2 FYNNEI, per germline. Trimming removed 5 bases from V and 4 bases from J; junction bases left unmatched: 5. CDR3 DNA sequence: TGTGCCAGCAGTTTAGCGGGAGGGCTTTCAGATACGCAGTATTTT. Amino acids: CASSLAGGLSDTQYF.

The chain links TRBV29-1 to TRBJ2-1; TRBD2 agrees at 12 bases. Losses at the gene ends were 6 bases for V and 6 bases for J; bases not matched to a gene: 18. CDR1 and CDR2 (germline): SQVTM, ANQGSEA. The CDR3 is made up of 18 amino acids. The CDR3 loop reads CSVPGGRSSGRAGNEQFF. CDR3 DNA: TGCAGCGTCCCTGGGGGGCGCTCTAGCGGGAGGGCCGGCAATGAGCAGTTCTTC.

This clone has a handful of counts. This chain connects TRBV4-3 to TRBJ1-2; D is ambiguous. Deletions cut 1 base from V and 8 bases from J, with 14 bases between. Germline CDR1 and CDR2: LGHNA and YSLEER. This CDR3 region has 14 residues. The CDR3 DNA follows: TGCGCCAGCAGCCAAGGCCTTGGGGAGGACGGCTACACCTTC. It translates to CASSQGLGEDGYTF.

The rearrangement uses TRBV30 and TRBJ1-5, with D tentatively TRBD1 (6 bases). Trimming removed 1 base from V and 5 bases from J, with 9 bases in between. Per germline, CDR1 GTSNPN and CDR2 SVGIG (reference sequence). CDR3 length: 13 amino acids. For the CDR3, the DNA is TGTGCCTGGAGTGAGGGGGTGGATCAGCCCCAGCATTTT. Translation gives CAWSEGVDQPQHF. The entire variable domain, with the rest obtained from reference TRBV30 and TRBJ1-5, is as follows: SQTIHQWPATLVQPVGSPLSLECTVEGTSNPNLYWYRQAAGRGLQLLFYSVGIGQISSEVPQNLSASRPQDRQFILSSKKLLLSDSGFYLCAWSEGVDQPQHFGDGTRLSIL.

This chain links TRBV28 with TRBJ2-7; 12 nucleotides line up with TRBD2. The germline CDR1 and CDR2 sequences are MDHEN and SYDVKM. The J segment lost 1 base and the V segment lost 6 bases, leaving 7 bases of the junction unmatched. The CDR3 extends over 16 amino acids. The CDR3 sequence is CASRISSGGGSYEQYF. The CDR3 coding sequence is TGTGCCAGCAGAATTTCTAGCGGGGGGGGTTCCTACGAGCAGTACTTC.

V usage is TRBV19 and J usage is TRBJ1-1; D perhaps matches TRBD1 (5 bases). CDR3 length: 15 amino acids. CDR1 and CDR2 from the germline V gene are LNHDA and SQIVND (reference sequence). Trimming pared 2 bases from V and 4 bases from J, leaving 14 bases between. Written as DNA, the CDR3 is TGTGCCAGTAGTATAAATTGGCGGGGGGTCACTGAAGCTTTCTTT. Translating it yields CASSINWRGVTEAFF.

This CDR3 reads CASSRTSGKSSYNEQFF. CDR3 bases: TGTGCCAGCTCAAGGACTAGCGGGAAGAGCTCCTACAATGAGCAGTTCTTC. V usage is TRBV18 and J usage is TRBJ2-1; 12 bases line up with TRBD2. The V gene's germline CDR1 is KGHSH and CDR2 LQKENI. V gave up 5 bases and J gave up 0 bases; unmatched junction bases: 5. The CDR3 loop spans 17 amino acids.

V gene TRBV2 combines with J gene TRBJ2-1, with 11 nucleotides matching TRBD2. The CDR3 extends over 15 amino acids. Germline V gene sequence: CDR1 SNHLY, CDR2 FYNNEI. The V gene end was trimmed by 8 bases and the J gene end by 8 bases; junction bases not matched to a gene: 11. CDR3 sequence reads: CASWEGLAGGDEQFF. The CDR3 DNA sequence: TGTGCCAGCTGGGAGGGGCTAGCGGGGGGTGATGAGCAGTTCTTC.

This clone was observed a single time. The chain joins TRBV9 to TRBJ2-3; 11 nucleotides align to TRBD2. The CDR3 runs 19 residues. Germline V gives CDR1 SGDLS, CDR2 YYNGEE. V shed 4 bases and J 4 bases; nucleotides not matched to a gene: 17. The CDR3 loop reads CASSTPLAGGLPGADTQYF. The CDR3 bases are TGTGCCAGCAGCACCCCTCTAGCGGGGGGACTCCCAGGGGCAGATACGCAGTATTTT.

This chain links TRBV5-1 with TRBJ2-5; no clear D gene. CDR1 and CDR2 (germline): SGHRS, YFSETQ. V was cut by 2 bases and J by 4 bases, with 9 bases left in between. The CDR3 is 13 residues long. CDR3 amino acids: CASSLLRGETQYF. The CDR3 bases are TGCGCCAGCAGCTTATTGAGAGGAGAGACCCAGTACTTC.

The rearrangement links TRBV18 to TRBJ2-7; D gene uncertain. The CDR3 has 15 residues. Germline-derived CDR1 and CDR2 are KGHSH and LQKENI. Trimming left V 2 bases short and J 3 bases short, with 14 bases between. Written as DNA, the CDR3 is TGTGCCAGCTCACCAGACGACTCTTTGGGCTACGAGCAGTACTTC. Its translation: CASSPDDSLGYEQYF.

The gene calls are TRBV7-9 and TRBJ2-1, with TRBD2 matching over 9 bases. The CDR3 length is 14 residues. V trimming: 7 bases; J trimming: 6 bases; junction bases outside the gene matches: 7. Germline values: CDR1 SEHNR, CDR2 FQNEAQ (reference sequence). CDR3 nucleotides: TGTGCCAGCACCGCCGGGACTAGCACCAATGAGCAGTTCTTC. Translation gives CASTAGTSTNEQFF. Full variable domain (rest looked up from reference TRBV7-9 and TRBJ2-1): DTGVSQNPRHKITKRGQNVTFRCDPISEHNRLYWYRQTLGQGPEFLTYFQNEAQLEKSRLLSDRFSAERPKGSFSTLEIQRTEQGDSAMYLCASTAGTSTNEQFFGPGTRLTVL.